This T cell receptor (beta chain) was documented in a study of blood T cell repertoires in COVID-19. Background on the study: Researchers got acute and convalescent COVID-19 samples from the United States, Italy and Spain. PBMCs, B-cell-depleted T cells, or T cells provided the cDNA or gDNA that made up the material.

Measured with immunoSEQ multiplex PCR; TCRdb has only the in-frame clones, and not every one. The data contain a few hundred thousand clones, roughly 88% of them singletons. Within the 2 weeks before study entry, each person in the exposed group met a COVID-19 case. Germline V CDR1 and CDR2: MDHEN, SYDVKM. This CDR3 region has 15 residues. The V end lost 7 bases, the J end lost 10 bases, and 23 bases lay between the germline ends. The rearrangement joins TRBV28 to TRBJ2-1, with a possible D match to TRBD1 (7 bases). Sequencing used PBMCs or T cells enriched from blood (not recorded which). This TCR was recovered from a woman aged 18-30 years who had been exposed to COVID-19. For the CDR3, the DNA is TGTGCCAGCACCCCGACAGGGTTTCTGGCGGGAGAGCAGTTCTTC. Its translation: CASTPTGFLAGEQFF.